Below are 22 T cell receptor beta chains sequenced from a single sample in a study of cytomegalovirus exposure and HLA in healthy donors. PCR used 60 Vbeta primers and 13 Jbeta primers. Repertoires were generated with immunoSEQ multiplex PCR, while TCRdb's copy carries only in-frame clones and drops some. Among approximately 150,000 clones, roughly 79% were seen once, and the ten largest hold approximately 4.4%. The material sequenced was PBMCs. The receptors shown here come from a woman under 30 in good health and CMV-seropositive.

The chain combines TRBV25-1 with TRBJ2-1; 10 bases map to TRBD1. This CDR3 spans 13 amino acids. CDR1 and CDR2 from the germline V gene are MGHDK and SYGVNS. The V and J ends lost 7 bases and 6 bases, in that order; junction bases with no gene match: 3. Here the CDR3 reads CASTGTGANEQFF. The DNA of the CDR3 is TGTGCCAGCACCGGGACAGGGGCCAATGAGCAGTTCTTC.

The rearrangement uses TRBV15 and TRBJ1-1; 7 bases are a match to TRBD1. The V and J ends lost 4 bases and 1 base, in that order; junction bases with no gene match: 24. The length of the CDR3 is 21 residues. Germline CDR1 reads LNHNV; CDR2 reads YYDKDF (reference sequence). The CDR3 sequence: CATSTPGPLGTVSLGNTEAFF. CDR3 in DNA: TGTGCCACCAGCACCCCGGGCCCACTGGGGACAGTGTCCCTTGGGAACACTGAAGCTTTCTTT.

This sequence joins TRBV28 and TRBJ2-5; D remains unclear. The CDR3 has 13 amino acids. Trimming shortened V by 7 bases and J by 2 bases, and 11 bases separated the two germline ends. Germline V gene sequence: CDR1 MDHEN, CDR2 SYDVKM. The CDR3 DNA reads TGTGCCAGCACCAGACACCTACAAGAGACCCAGTACTTC. This translates into CASTRHLQETQYF.

The chain carries TRBV6-1 and TRBJ2-5; 9 bases line up with TRBD1. The DNA end favors TRBJ2-7, so the J call may be wrong. CDR3 size: 16 residues. In germline, CDR1 is MNHNS, CDR2 SASEGT. CDR3 loop: CASSGIPDRGSYEQYF. CDR3 coding DNA: TGTGCCAGCAGTGGCATCCCCGACAGGGGGAGCTACGAGCAGTACTTC.

This chain joins TRBV5-1 and TRBJ2-5; 9 nucleotides agree with TRBD1. This CDR3 comprises 15 residues. V shed 6 bases, J shed 6 bases, and the junction held 12 bases outside the gene matches. Per germline, CDR1 SGHRS and CDR2 YFSETQ. For the CDR3, the DNA is TGCGCCAGCACTCTACAGGGGGCGGTGATGCAGACCCAGTACTTC. It encodes CASTLQGAVMQTQYF.

This chain links TRBV6-5 with TRBJ2-5; 12 bases map to TRBD2. With 2 bases clipped from V and 4 bases from J, the junction kept 5 bases outside the gene matches. This CDR3 contains 16 residues. CDR1 is MNHEY, CDR2 SVGAGI, per germline. The CDR3 DNA follows: TGTGCCAGCAGTTACGGGGGGACTAGCGGGTTAGAGACCCAGTACTTC. This translates into CASSYGGTSGLETQYF.

The gene calls are TRBV5-1 and TRBJ2-1; TRBD2 aligns across 9 bases. In germline, CDR1 is SGHRS, CDR2 YFSETQ. The junction had 11 bases not matched to a gene; V was cut back by 7 bases and J by 0 bases. The CDR3 has 17 residues. The CDR3, as DNA: TGCGCCAGCTCACGGAGCGGGGGGACTGGCTCCTACAATGAGCAGTTCTTC. It specifies CASSRSGGTGSYNEQFF.

The rearrangement links TRBV7-9 to TRBJ2-3; the D is unclear. This CDR3 region has 14 residues. The germline CDR1 and CDR2 sequences are SEHNR and FQNEAQ (reference sequence). Trimming removed 5 bases from V and 2 bases from J, with 11 bases in between. DNA for the CDR3: TGTGCCAGCAGCCCCCCCTCCTACACAGATACGCAGTATTTT. Protein sequence: CASSPPSYTDTQYF. Together with reference TRBV7-9 and TRBJ2-3, the CDR3 gives the full variable domain: DTGVSQNPRHKITKRGQNVTFRCDPISEHNRLYWYRQTLGQGPEFLTYFQNEAQLEKSRLLSDRFSAERPKGSFSTLEIQRTEQGDSAMYLCASSPPSYTDTQYFGPGTRLTVL.

The rearrangement joins TRBV4-1 to TRBJ2-7; 7 nucleotides line up with TRBD2. The CDR3 spans 15 residues. CDR1 is MGHRA and CDR2 is YSYEKL in the germline V gene. V lost 0 bases to trimming and J lost 7 bases; unmatched junction nucleotides: 9. In DNA form, the CDR3 reads TGCGCCAGCAGCCAAGACTTGGCGGGGGATGGGGAGCAGTACTTC. It is translated as CASSQDLAGDGEQYF.

The rearrangement joins TRBV2 to TRBJ1-2; D remains unclear. Germline values: CDR1 SNHLY, CDR2 FYNNEI. The CDR3 extends over 14 amino acids. The V end was cut by 0 bases, the J end by 2 bases, with 7 bases between. DNA of the CDR3: TGTGCCAGCAGTGAAGCGAGGCTAAACTATGGCTACACCTTC. Encoded protein: CASSEARLNYGYTF.

This clone is a singleton in its sample. The V call is TRBV27, the J call TRBJ2-4; 9 bases agree with TRBD2. The CDR3 is 16 amino acids. The junction had 11 bases not matched to a gene; V was cut back by 5 bases and J by 6 bases. Germline lookup yields CDR1 MNHEY and CDR2 SMNVEV (reference sequence). The CDR3 sequence is CASSARASGVGNIQYF. CDR3 DNA sequence: TGTGCCAGCAGTGCACGGGCTAGCGGGGTTGGAAACATTCAGTACTTC.

This clone is a singleton in its sample. The V gene is TRBV7-9, the J gene TRBJ1-6; TRBD1 matches 8 bases. CDR3 length equals 17 residues. With V trimmed by 5 bases and J by 0 bases, 6 bases remained unmatched. Germline loops: CDR1 SEHNR, CDR2 FQNEAQ (reference sequence). The DNA for the CDR3 is TGTGCCAGCAGCGTCGACAGGGGCAGCTCCTATAATTCACCCCTCCACTTT. This gives the protein CASSVDRGSSYNSPLHF.

The gene calls are TRBV18 and TRBJ1-1; TRBD1 aligns across 7 bases. Germline CDR1 reads KGHSH; CDR2 reads LQKENI. CDR3 size: 16 residues. The V segment lost 5 bases and the J segment 3 bases; nucleotides outside the gene matches: 12. The CDR3 loop is CASSIRVLQGDTEAFF. CDR3 DNA sequence: TGTGCCAGCTCAATTAGAGTGTTGCAGGGGGACACTGAAGCTTTCTTT.

This clone has a handful of counts. This sequence joins TRBV6-5 and TRBJ1-2; 7 positions match TRBD1. The V gene end was trimmed by 9 bases and the J gene end by 3 bases; junction bases not matched to a gene: 10. CDR1 MNHEY and CDR2 SVGAGI come from the germline V gene. This CDR3 region has 14 residues. CDR3 loop: CARLRDRVYYGYTF. The CDR3 bases are TGTGCCAGACTCCGGGACAGAGTATACTATGGCTACACCTTC.

The CDR3 reads CASGLGRGSGYTF. The CDR3 DNA is TGTGCTAGTGGTTTGGGCAGGGGATCTGGCTACACCTTC. The V and J genes are TRBV12-5 and TRBJ1-2; possibly TRBD1 for D (6 bases). The CDR3 contains 13 residues. V was pared by 1 base and J by 7 bases, with 10 bases between. Germline V gene lookup returns CDR1 LGHNT and CDR2 FRNRAP.

The chain is built from TRBV28 and TRBJ2-5; 8 bases are shared with TRBD1. V lost 4 bases, J lost 5 bases, and 3 bases stayed unmatched. The CDR3 is 13 amino acids. Germline V gives CDR1 MDHEN, CDR2 SYDVKM. CDR3 nucleotide sequence: TGTGCCAGCAGTTGGGCAGGGGGCGAGACCCAGTACTTC. Encoded protein: CASSWAGGETQYF.

The V call is TRBV10-3, the J call TRBJ1-6, with TRBD1 matching over 8 bases. With V trimmed by 2 bases and J by 6 bases, 3 bases remained unmatched. The CDR3 has 15 residues. The germline V gene has CDR1 ENHRY and CDR2 SYGVKD. The CDR3, as DNA: TGTGCCATCAGTGAGAGACAGGGGTCTAATTCACCCCTCCACTTT. Protein: CAISERQGSNSPLHF.

The chain joins TRBV19 to TRBJ1-1, with 8 bases matching TRBD1. Germline loops: CDR1 LNHDA, CDR2 SQIVND (reference sequence). The CDR3 covers 14 residues. With V trimmed by 7 bases and J by 6 bases, 10 bases remained unmatched. CDR3 protein: CASTPPMTGAEAFF. The CDR3 DNA reads TGTGCCAGTACCCCACCCATGACAGGGGCTGAAGCTTTCTTT.

This clone was counted once. The chain combines TRBV11-2 with TRBJ2-1; perhaps TRBD2 as D (6 bases). The V gene's germline CDR1 is SGHAT and CDR2 FQNNGV. V lost 3 bases, J lost 7 bases, and 13 bases lay in between. This CDR3 comprises 14 residues. Here the CDR3 DNA reads TGTGCCAGCAGCTTCGGATCTGCGGGAAATGAGCAGTTCTTC. Its translation is CASSFGSAGNEQFF.

This rearrangement joins TRBV11-2 to TRBJ1-3, with unresolved D. V was clipped by 3 bases and J by 0 bases, with 9 bases between them. Germline V gene data show CDR1 as SGHAT and CDR2 as FQNNGV. The CDR3 is made up of 15 amino acids. CDR3: CASSLGVLSGNTIYF. The CDR3 DNA reads TGTGCCAGCAGCTTGGGCGTCCTCTCTGGAAACACCATATATTTT.

This clone was counted only a few times. The J gene is TRBJ2-7, the V gene TRBV5-4; 8 bases are a match to TRBD1. The length of the CDR3 is 12 residues. Per germline, CDR1 SGHNT and CDR2 YYREEE (reference sequence). V lost 4 bases, J lost 6 bases, and 3 bases stayed unmatched. The CDR3 region is CASSGGTGEQYF. CDR3 sequence (DNA): TGTGCCAGCAGCGGAGGGACAGGCGAGCAGTACTTC.

V usage is TRBV7-8 and J usage is TRBJ2-3, with a weak D call TRBD2 (5 bases). The CDR3 has 17 amino acids. CDR1 and CDR2 (germline): SGHVS, FQNEAQ. V dropped 1 base and J dropped 1 base, with 15 bases sitting between them. The CDR3 loop reads CASSLGVWSGGTDTQYF. In DNA form, the CDR3 reads TGTGCCAGCAGCTTAGGGGTATGGAGCGGCGGCACAGATACGCAGTATTTT.